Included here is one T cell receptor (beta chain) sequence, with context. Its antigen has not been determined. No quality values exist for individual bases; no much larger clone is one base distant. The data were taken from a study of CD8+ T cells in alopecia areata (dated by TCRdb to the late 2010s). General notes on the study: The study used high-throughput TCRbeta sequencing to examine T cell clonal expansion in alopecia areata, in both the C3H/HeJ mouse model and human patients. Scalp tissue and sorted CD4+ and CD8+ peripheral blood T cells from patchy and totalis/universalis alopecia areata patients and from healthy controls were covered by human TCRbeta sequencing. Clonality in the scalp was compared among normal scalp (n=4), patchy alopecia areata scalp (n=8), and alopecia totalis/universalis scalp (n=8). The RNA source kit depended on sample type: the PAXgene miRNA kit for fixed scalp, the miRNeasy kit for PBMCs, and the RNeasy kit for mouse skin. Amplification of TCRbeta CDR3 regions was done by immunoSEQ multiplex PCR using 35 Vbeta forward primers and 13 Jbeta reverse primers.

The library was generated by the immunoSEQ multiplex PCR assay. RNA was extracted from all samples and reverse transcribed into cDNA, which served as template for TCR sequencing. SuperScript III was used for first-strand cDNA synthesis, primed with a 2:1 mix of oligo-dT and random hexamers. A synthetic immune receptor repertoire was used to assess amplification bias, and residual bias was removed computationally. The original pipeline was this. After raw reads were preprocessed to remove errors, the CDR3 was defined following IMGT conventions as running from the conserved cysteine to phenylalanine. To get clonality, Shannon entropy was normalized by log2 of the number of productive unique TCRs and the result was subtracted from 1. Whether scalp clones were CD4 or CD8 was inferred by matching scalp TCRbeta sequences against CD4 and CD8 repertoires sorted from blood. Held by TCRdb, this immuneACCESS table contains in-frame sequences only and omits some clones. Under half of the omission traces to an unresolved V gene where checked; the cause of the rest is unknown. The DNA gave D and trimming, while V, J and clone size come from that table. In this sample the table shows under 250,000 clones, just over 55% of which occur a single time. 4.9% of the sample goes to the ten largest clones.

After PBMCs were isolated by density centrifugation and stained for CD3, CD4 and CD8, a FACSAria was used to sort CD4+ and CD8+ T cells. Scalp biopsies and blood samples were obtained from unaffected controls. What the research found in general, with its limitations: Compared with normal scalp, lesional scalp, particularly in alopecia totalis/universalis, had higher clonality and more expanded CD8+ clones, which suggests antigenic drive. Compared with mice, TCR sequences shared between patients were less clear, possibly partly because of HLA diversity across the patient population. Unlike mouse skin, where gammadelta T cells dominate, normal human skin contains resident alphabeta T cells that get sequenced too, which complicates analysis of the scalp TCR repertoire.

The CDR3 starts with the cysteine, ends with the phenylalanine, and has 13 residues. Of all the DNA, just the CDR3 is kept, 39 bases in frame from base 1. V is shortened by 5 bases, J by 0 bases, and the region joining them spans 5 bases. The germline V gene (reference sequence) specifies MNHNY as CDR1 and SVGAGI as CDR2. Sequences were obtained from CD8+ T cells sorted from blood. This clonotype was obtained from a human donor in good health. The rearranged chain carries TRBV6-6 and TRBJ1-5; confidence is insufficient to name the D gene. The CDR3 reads CASSGNSNQPQHF. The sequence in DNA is TGTGCCAGCAGTGGCAATAGCAATCAGCCCCAGCATTTT.